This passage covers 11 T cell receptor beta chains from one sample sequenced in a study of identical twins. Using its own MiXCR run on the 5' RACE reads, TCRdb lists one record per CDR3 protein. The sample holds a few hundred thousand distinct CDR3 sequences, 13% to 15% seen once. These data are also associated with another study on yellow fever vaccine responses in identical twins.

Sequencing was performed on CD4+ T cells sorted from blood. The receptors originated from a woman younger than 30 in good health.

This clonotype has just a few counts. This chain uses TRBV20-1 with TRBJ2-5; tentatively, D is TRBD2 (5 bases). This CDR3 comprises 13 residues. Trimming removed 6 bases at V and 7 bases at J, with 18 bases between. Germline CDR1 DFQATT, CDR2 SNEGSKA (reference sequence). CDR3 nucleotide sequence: TGCAGTGCCAAGGCAGCCGGGGTAATGACCCAGTACTTC. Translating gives CSAKAAGVMTQYF.

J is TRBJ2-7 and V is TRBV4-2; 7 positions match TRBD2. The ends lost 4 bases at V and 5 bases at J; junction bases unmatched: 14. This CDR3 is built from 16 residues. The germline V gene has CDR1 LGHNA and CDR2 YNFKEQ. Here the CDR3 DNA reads TGTGCCAGCAGCCGGGACTATGGGGGTAGGGGAGACGAGCAGTACTTC. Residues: CASSRDYGGRGDEQYF.

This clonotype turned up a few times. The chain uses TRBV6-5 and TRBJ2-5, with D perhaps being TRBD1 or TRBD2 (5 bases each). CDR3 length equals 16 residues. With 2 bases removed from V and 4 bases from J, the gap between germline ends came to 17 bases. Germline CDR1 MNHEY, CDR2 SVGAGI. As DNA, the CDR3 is TGTGCCAGCAGTTACAGTATGCCCCGGGGCGGAGAGACCCAGTACTTC. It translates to CASSYSMPRGGETQYF.

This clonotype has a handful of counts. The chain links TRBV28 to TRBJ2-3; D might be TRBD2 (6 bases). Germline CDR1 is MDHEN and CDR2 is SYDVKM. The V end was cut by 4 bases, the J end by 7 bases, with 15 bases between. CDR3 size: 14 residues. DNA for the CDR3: TGTGCCAGCAGTTCGGCGGGGTCCTCTTATACGCAGTATTTT. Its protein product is CASSSAGSSYTQYF.

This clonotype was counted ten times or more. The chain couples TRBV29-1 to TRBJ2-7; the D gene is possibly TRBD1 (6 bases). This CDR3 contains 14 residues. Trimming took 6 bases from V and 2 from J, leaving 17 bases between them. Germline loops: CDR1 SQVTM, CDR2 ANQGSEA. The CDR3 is CSVDTGTPTYEQYF. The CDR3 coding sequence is TGCAGCGTCGATACCGGGACACCCACCTACGAGCAGTACTTC.

CDR3 sequence reads: CASTTASGRSGETQYF. The CDR3, as DNA: TGTGCCAGCACTACCGCGAGCGGGAGAAGTGGGGAGACCCAGTACTTC. The V gene is TRBV9, the J gene TRBJ2-5, with 8 nucleotides matching TRBD2. V gave up 6 bases and J gave up 5 bases; unmatched junction bases: 15. The CDR3 contains 16 residues. Germline V gives CDR1 SGDLS, CDR2 YYNGEE.

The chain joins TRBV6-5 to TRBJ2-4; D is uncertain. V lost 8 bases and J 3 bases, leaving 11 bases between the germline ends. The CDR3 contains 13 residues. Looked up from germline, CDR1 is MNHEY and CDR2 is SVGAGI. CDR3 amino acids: CASRPDDKNIQYF. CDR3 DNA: TGTGCCAGCCGGCCAGACGACAAAAACATTCAGTACTTC.

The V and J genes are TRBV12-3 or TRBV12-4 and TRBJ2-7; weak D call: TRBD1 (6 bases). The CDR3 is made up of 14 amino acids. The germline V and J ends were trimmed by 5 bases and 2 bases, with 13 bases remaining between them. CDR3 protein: CASSALTGTYEQYF. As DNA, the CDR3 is TGTGCCAGCAGTGCCCTAACAGGGACCTACGAGCAGTACTTC.

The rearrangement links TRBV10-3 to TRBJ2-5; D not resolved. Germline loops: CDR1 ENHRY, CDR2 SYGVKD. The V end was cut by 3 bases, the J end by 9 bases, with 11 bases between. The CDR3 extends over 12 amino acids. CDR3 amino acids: CAISEKGSAQYF. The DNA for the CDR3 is TGTGCCATCAGTGAAAAGGGTTCAGCCCAGTACTTC.

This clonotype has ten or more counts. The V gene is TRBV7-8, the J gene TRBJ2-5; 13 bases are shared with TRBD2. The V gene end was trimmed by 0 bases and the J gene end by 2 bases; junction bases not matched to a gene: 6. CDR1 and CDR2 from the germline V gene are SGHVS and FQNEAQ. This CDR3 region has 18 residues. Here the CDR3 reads CASSLASLGLAGQETQYF. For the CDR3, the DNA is TGTGCCAGCAGCTTAGCGTCGTTGGGACTAGCGGGGCAAGAGACCCAGTACTTC.

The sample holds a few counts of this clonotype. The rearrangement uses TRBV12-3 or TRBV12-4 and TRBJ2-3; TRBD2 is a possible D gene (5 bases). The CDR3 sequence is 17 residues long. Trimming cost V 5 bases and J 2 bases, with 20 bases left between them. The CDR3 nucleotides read TGTGCCAGCAGTCCCCTGGGAAGCGGATTAAACACAGATACGCAGTATTTT. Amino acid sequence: CASSPLGSGLNTDTQYF.